The clone carrying this T cell receptor beta chain appeared once. Its antigen is still unknown. PCR was performed using 60 Vbeta and 13 Jbeta primers. Assay used: immunoSEQ multiplex PCR; TCRdb lists only in-frame clones, some missing. The sample contains 150,000 or so clones, roughly 77% of which appear only once. This specimen belongs to a study of cytomegalovirus exposure and HLA in healthy donors. Study overall: Approximately 85 million unique TCRs from HLA-typed donors were held in an early data release.

V gave up 10 bases and J gave up 7 bases, with 17 bases separating them. Germline values: CDR1 MGHDK, CDR2 SYGVNS. This CDR3 region has 14 residues. Regarding the study as a whole: Accounts indicate the classifier identified cytomegalovirus status with strong specificity and sensitivity.

The sequenced sample was PBMCs. The chain has TRBV25-1 and TRBJ1-6, with D perhaps TRBD1 (6 bases). The clonotype comes from a man aged 25-40 years in good health and CMV-seropositive. The CDR3 sequence: CATKPDRPNSPLHF. The CDR3 DNA is TGTGCCACAAAACCGGACAGACCGAATTCACCCCTCCACTTT.